Following are 28 T cell receptor beta chains from one sample sequenced in a study of shared clonotypes between healthy human individuals. Naive CD8 cells comprised CD45RO-negative, CCR7-positively selected cells, excluding terminally differentiated effector memory CD45RA+ cells. Only in-frame clones appear in the TCRdb table, and some are missing; sequencing was by immunoSEQ multiplex PCR. The sample shows 500,000 to 700,000 clones, 90% to 95% of them seen only once. The sequencing sample was made of naive CD8+ T cells sorted from blood. The receptors originated from a woman aged 30 to 39 in good health.

This chain uses TRBV10-3 with TRBJ2-2; 12 nucleotides agree with TRBD2. Trimming took 4 bases from V and 6 from J; bases not matched to a gene: 21. Germline CDR1 ENHRY, CDR2 SYGVKD. The CDR3 spans 21 residues. CDR3 nucleotides: TGTGCCATCAGTGGGGAGTGGGCCAATCGACTAGCGGGAGTTGGGTCCGGGGAGCTGTTTTTT. Encoded protein: CAISGEWANRLAGVGSGELFF.

CDR3 residues: CASSQFSGGGYEQYF. For the CDR3, the DNA is TGCGCCAGCAGCCAATTCTCAGGGGGTGGCTACGAGCAGTACTTC. The chain employs TRBV4-1 and TRBJ2-5; 7 positions agree with TRBD1. The DNA end is more similar to TRBJ2-7, so the J call may be wrong. The CDR3 sequence is 15 residues long. CDR1 is MGHRA, CDR2 YSYEKL, per germline.

The J gene is TRBJ2-1, the V gene TRBV4-1, with 15 bases identical to TRBD2. The CDR3 is made up of 17 amino acids. Germline lookup yields CDR1 MGHRA and CDR2 YSYEKL. Trimming took 5 bases from V and 7 from J; bases not matched to a gene: 9. CDR3 residues: CASSGRGTSGRWNEQFF. Written as DNA, the CDR3 is TGCGCCAGCAGCGGTCGAGGGACTAGCGGGAGGTGGAATGAGCAGTTCTTC.

The V call is TRBV7-5, the J call TRBJ2-4; the D call TRBD1 from the table was never checked on the DNA. TRBV7-5 counts as a pseudogene. CDR3 size: 17 residues. The CDR3, as DNA: TGTGTCAGAAGCTCGCTAACAGGAGTGTCGGCCAAAAACATTCAGTACTTC. As protein: CVRSSLTGVSAKNIQYF.

CDR3 residues: CASSFFGGGSSYEQYF. DNA for the CDR3: TGTGCCAGCAGTTTTTTTGGAGGGGGAAGCTCCTACGAGCAGTACTTC. This chain joins TRBV28 and TRBJ2-7, with D possibly called TRBD1 or TRBD2 (6 bases each). This CDR3 comprises 16 residues. Trimming took off 3 bases at V and 0 bases at J, with 15 bases between the two ends. Germline assignment: CDR1 MDHEN and CDR2 SYDVKM. The whole variable domain, filled in from reference TRBV28 and TRBJ2-7, reads DVKVTQSSRYLVKRTGEKVFLECVQDMDHENMFWYRQDPGLGLRLIYFSYDVKMKEKGDIPEGYSVSREKKERFSLILESASTNQTSMYLCASSFFGGGSSYEQYFGPGTRLTVT.

This sequence joins TRBV7-6 and TRBJ1-2; 7 nucleotides match TRBD1. The CDR3 runs to 15 residues. J gave up 7 bases and V 1 base, and 9 bases lay outside the gene matches. Per the germline V gene, CDR1 is SGHVS and CDR2 is FNYEAQ. CDR3 loop: CASSLETGIFSGYTF. Written as DNA, the CDR3 is TGTGCCAGCAGCTTAGAGACAGGGATTTTTTCTGGCTACACCTTC.

This clone was picked up a small number of times. This chain connects TRBV19 to TRBJ1-1; TRBD1 is a possible D gene (5 bases). V was shortened by 1 base and J by 11 bases, with 14 bases between the two germline ends. This CDR3 spans 13 amino acids. Germline V lookup: CDR1 LNHDA, CDR2 SQIVND (reference sequence). Here the CDR3 reads CASSIAVGVLAFF. In DNA form, the CDR3 reads TGTGCCAGTAGTATAGCGGTAGGGGTTCTGGCTTTCTTT.

Points on this clone: The same CDR3 is also encoded by other DNA sequences in this sample. The chain recombines TRBV19 with TRBJ2-7, with D hard to call. The CDR3 contains 12 residues. The V end lost 0 bases, the J end lost 3 bases, and 3 bases lay between the germline ends. Germline CDR1 is LNHDA and CDR2 is SQIVND (reference sequence). The CDR3 loop reads CASSIDHYEQYF. The CDR3 nucleotides read TGTGCCAGTAGTATAGACCACTACGAGCAGTACTTC.

This clone was detected only a few times. The rearrangement links TRBV2 to TRBJ2-7, with D perhaps assigned TRBD1 or TRBD2 (5 bases each). The CDR3 is 11 amino acids. Germline loops: CDR1 SNHLY, CDR2 FYNNEI. V was cut by 6 bases and J by 7 bases, with 10 bases left in between. The CDR3 here is CASRWGSEQYF. Here the CDR3 DNA reads TGTGCCAGCAGATGGGGGAGTGAGCAGTACTTC.

The chain recombines TRBV6-4 with TRBJ2-1, with 8 bases aligning to TRBD2. Germline CDR1 is MRHNA and CDR2 is SNTAGT. V lost 3 bases, J lost 4 bases, and 2 bases stayed unmatched. CDR3 length: 14 amino acids. CDR3 sequence: CASSETSVYNEQFF. CDR3 nucleotide sequence: TGTGCCAGCAGTGAGACTAGCGTATACAATGAGCAGTTCTTC.

This chain joins TRBV27 and TRBJ2-3; TRBD2 agrees at 11 bases. Per germline, CDR1 MNHEY and CDR2 SMNVEV (reference sequence). The CDR3 has 14 residues. With V trimmed by 6 bases and J by 6 bases, 5 bases remained unmatched. The CDR3 here is CASSPGTSGDTQYF. The CDR3 DNA is TGTGCCAGCAGCCCAGGGACTAGCGGCGATACGCAGTATTTT.

The sample holds a few counts of this clone. The chain couples TRBV27 to TRBJ2-5, with 8 bases fitting TRBD2. The germline gives CDR1 MNHEY, CDR2 SMNVEV (reference sequence). CDR3 length: 13 amino acids. The V gene end was trimmed by 7 bases and the J gene end by 4 bases; junction bases not matched to a gene: 5. CDR3 amino acids: CASIAGTGETQYF. The CDR3 region has the DNA TGTGCCAGCATAGCGGGAACGGGAGAGACCCAGTACTTC.

The chain is built from TRBV30 and TRBJ1-1; no clear D gene. V was trimmed by 1 base and J by 11 bases, leaving 17 bases between them. Germline lookup yields CDR1 GTSNPN and CDR2 SVGIG (reference sequence). This CDR3 is 13 amino acids long. CDR3 region: CAWSEGRRGEAFF. The CDR3 DNA is TGTGCCTGGAGTGAGGGCCGCCGGGGAGAGGCTTTCTTT.

The gene calls are TRBV6-6 and TRBJ2-3, with a tentative D call TRBD2 (5 bases). The CDR3 has 15 amino acids. In germline, CDR1 is MNHNY, CDR2 SVGAGI (reference sequence). V lost 2 bases and J lost 2, with 11 bases in between. The chain's CDR3 is CASSYSGALTDTQYF. DNA of the CDR3: TGTGCCAGCAGTTACAGCGGTGCCCTCACAGATACGCAGTATTTT.

This clone was counted a single time. The chain has TRBV28 and TRBJ2-7; weak D call: TRBD2 (6 bases). Germline loops: CDR1 MDHEN, CDR2 SYDVKM. The ends were cut back, 1 base at V and 1 base at J, with 14 bases in the middle. The CDR3 sequence is 16 residues long. The CDR3 loop reads CASSLYRGGWSYEQYF. The CDR3 DNA reads TGTGCCAGCAGTTTATACCGTGGAGGGTGGTCCTACGAGCAGTACTTC.

Regarding this clone: The sample contains more than one DNA sequence encoding this CDR3. V gene TRBV7-9 combines with J gene TRBJ2-7, with D uncertain. CDR1 is SEHNR, CDR2 FQNEAQ, per germline (reference sequence). The ends were cut back, 4 bases at V and 6 bases at J, with 7 bases in the middle. The CDR3 contains 11 residues. The CDR3 reads CASSSSAEQYF. As DNA, the CDR3 is TGTGCCAGCAGCTCTTCCGCCGAGCAGTACTTC.

The V gene is TRBV6-9, the J gene TRBJ1-5; no clear D gene. V lost 5 bases to trimming and J lost 0 bases, with 17 bases between them. The germline gives CDR1 MNHGY, CDR2 SVAAGI. This CDR3 has 17 residues. The CDR3 sequence is CASSPRLEQHSNQPQHF. The CDR3 coding sequence is TGTGCCAGCAGTCCGCGCCTGGAACAACATAGCAATCAGCCCCAGCATTTT.

The V and J genes are TRBV15 and TRBJ1-2; a possible D gene is TRBD1 (6 bases). Looked up from germline, CDR1 is LNHNV and CDR2 is YYDKDF (reference sequence). V lost 3 bases to trimming and J lost 11 bases, with 13 bases between them. CDR3 length: 12 amino acids. The CDR3 bases are TGTGCCACCAGCAGGTCTACGGGGGCTTACACCTTC. This sequence encodes CATSRSTGAYTF.

The table lists this clone with a count of one. The chain carries TRBV7-6 and TRBJ2-3; 10 nucleotides line up with TRBD2. J was trimmed by 3 bases and V by 1 base; bases with no gene match: 4. The germline V gene encodes CDR1 SGHVS and CDR2 FNYEAQ. This CDR3 is 16 amino acids long. The CDR3, as DNA: TGTGCCAGCAGCTTAGAGCGGGAGGGAGTTACAGATACGCAGTATTTT. It yields the protein CASSLEREGVTDTQYF.

The genes are TRBV28 and TRBJ2-4; unclear D gene. The germline V gene has CDR1 MDHEN and CDR2 SYDVKM. Trimming stripped 3 bases from V and 4 bases from J, with 4 bases between. CDR3 length: 12 residues. The CDR3 loop is CASSFDKNIQYF. The CDR3 DNA reads as TGTGCCAGCAGTTTCGATAAAAACATTCAGTACTTC.

J is TRBJ1-1 and V is TRBV7-9, with 8 nucleotides matching TRBD1. The CDR3 consists of 14 residues. V dropped 3 bases and J dropped 4; count of bases not matched to a gene: 4. Looked up from germline, CDR1 is SEHNR and CDR2 is FQNEAQ (reference sequence). CDR3 residues: CASSLDRVATEAFF. The DNA for the CDR3 is TGTGCCAGCAGCTTGGACAGGGTGGCCACTGAAGCTTTCTTT.

The chain is built from TRBV11-2 and TRBJ2-5, with a possible D match to TRBD2 (5 bases). This CDR3 has 14 amino acids. Trimming took off 6 bases at V and 1 base at J, with 12 bases between the two ends. Looked up from germline, CDR1 is SGHAT and CDR2 is FQNNGV. The CDR3 loop is CASRLGLVQETQYF. DNA for the CDR3: TGTGCCAGCAGGCTAGGACTCGTCCAAGAGACCCAGTACTTC.

The genes are TRBV5-8 and TRBJ2-2, with D unresolved. The CDR3 totals 15 residues. Trimming pared 1 base from V and 6 bases from J, leaving 13 bases between. The germline CDR1 and CDR2 sequences are SGHTS and YDEGEE. The CDR3 reads CASSLWVSRAGELFF. The DNA for the CDR3 is TGTGCCAGCAGCTTGTGGGTCAGTCGGGCCGGGGAGCTGTTTTTT. Using reference TRBV5-8 and TRBJ2-2 for the parts outside the CDR3, the full variable domain is EAGVTQSPTHLIKTRGQQATLRCSPISGHTSVYWYQQALGLGLQFLLWYDEGEERNRGNFPPRFSGRQFPNYSSELNVNALELEDSALYLCASSLWVSRAGELFFGEGSRLTVL.

V and J are TRBV28 and TRBJ2-7, with D perhaps TRBD2 (6 bases). This CDR3 contains 14 residues. CDR1 is MDHEN, CDR2 SYDVKM, per germline. The V end lost 3 bases, the J end lost 2 bases, and 11 bases lay between the germline ends. As DNA, the CDR3 is TGTGCCAGCAGTTTTACGGGAGAAACCTACGAGCAGTACTTC. It encodes CASSFTGETYEQYF.

The chain employs TRBV7-3 and TRBJ2-1; a weak D match, TRBD1 (6 bases). Germline loops: CDR1 SGHTA, CDR2 FQGTGA. This CDR3 region has 15 residues. Deletions cut 2 bases from V and 5 bases from J, with 13 bases between. The CDR3 spells CASSLYGAGDNEQFF. The CDR3 DNA is TGTGCCAGCAGCTTATACGGGGCAGGGGACAATGAGCAGTTCTTC.

Turning to this clone: This sample includes further DNA sequences coding for the same CDR3. The chain has TRBV2 and TRBJ2-7; D is ambiguous. The V end lost 4 bases, the J end lost 3 bases, and 4 bases lay between the germline ends. The germline V gene encodes CDR1 SNHLY and CDR2 FYNNEI. The CDR3 is 11 amino acids. In DNA, the CDR3 is TGTGCCAGCAGTGGAAGCTACGAGCAGTACTTC. Its translation is CASSGSYEQYF.

The chain has TRBV7-6 and TRBJ1-1, with D uncertain. Germline assignment: CDR1 SGHVS and CDR2 FNYEAQ. Trimming removed 5 bases at V and 1 base at J, with 11 bases between. The length of the CDR3 is 14 residues. In nucleotides, the CDR3 is TGTGCCAGCAGCCCAATCGACGGGAACACTGAAGCTTTCTTT. Translating it yields CASSPIDGNTEAFF.

The chain uses TRBV2 and TRBJ2-1; no clear D gene. V was shortened by 8 bases and J by 15 bases, with 8 bases between the two germline ends. The germline V gene has CDR1 SNHLY and CDR2 FYNNEI. The length of the CDR3 is 8 residues. CDR3 sequence (DNA): TGTGCCAGCGAGGTGCGGTTCTTC. Translated, it gives CASEVRFF. Drawing the rest from reference TRBV2 and TRBJ2-1, the complete variable domain is EPEVTQTPSHQVTQMGQEVILRCVPISNHLYFYWYRQILGQKVEFLVSFYNNEISEKSEIFDDQFSVERPDGSNFTLKIRSTKLEDSAMYFCASEVRFFGPGTRLTVL.